One T cell receptor (beta chain) is described in this entry. Germline V CDR1 and CDR2: MDHEN, SYDVKM. This CDR3 has 13 residues. With 5 bases clipped from V and 3 bases from J, the junction kept 1 base outside the gene matches. Produced via immunoSEQ multiplex PCR; TCRdb's table is partial and in-frame only. In the table there are more than 45,000 clones, 93% of which are singletons. This entry belongs to a study of control samples from healthy donors and cancer patients. The receptor was isolated from a woman aged 45-60 years with head and neck cancer. The sequenced material came from PBMCs. The J gene is TRBJ1-2, the V gene TRBV28, with 9 bases that match TRBD1. The CDR3, as DNA: TGTGCCAGCAGTGGACAGGGGTACTATGGCTACACCTTC. Its translation: CASSGQGYYGYTF.